These 2 T cell receptor beta chains share one sample of origin, sequenced in a study of T cell responses to AZD1222 COVID-19 vaccine (dated by TCRdb to 2020 to 2022). Preparation of the library involved the immunoSEQ multiplex PCR assay. What TCRdb holds here is the immuneACCESS table cut down to in-frame rearrangements. Part of the clones is not present; checked against another copy, under half of the missing clones reflect an unresolved V gene, and the others are unexplained. The sample table shows around 110,000 clones, and 85% to 95% are seen once. Clones ranked in the top ten supply about 3% of the sample. This sample's time point label indicates: baseline before first vaccination. The starting material was peripheral blood, obtained on day 0 of AZD1222 vaccination. The receptors come from an adult in good health.

This clone appeared a single time. The chain combines TRBV3-1 (or the pseudogene TRBV3-2) with TRBJ2-2; 11 bases are a match to TRBD2. The CDR3 has 17 residues. Unmatched junction bases numbered 6, after V lost 6 bases and J lost 0 bases. The germline CDR1 and CDR2 sequences are LGHDT and YNNKEL (reference sequence). CDR3 coding DNA: TGTGCCAGCAGAAATCTAGCGGGAGGACCGAACACCGGGGAGCTGTTTTTT. This encodes CASRNLAGGPNTGELFF.

Only one count was recorded for this clone. This sequence joins TRBV5-1 and TRBJ2-5; D is undetermined. Looked up from germline, CDR1 is SGHRS and CDR2 is YFSETQ. The CDR3 has 15 residues. V was pared by 4 bases and J by 2 bases, with 15 bases between. CDR3: CASSPSHSMQETQYF. The CDR3 DNA reads TGCGCCAGCAGCCCCTCTCACTCGATGCAAGAGACCCAGTACTTC.